This entry describes one T cell receptor (beta chain). The antigen it binds to is not known. Base qualities are not at hand, and no much larger clone is one base apart. The collaborating institutions used their own protocols to collect whole blood in K2EDTA tubes. For TCRbeta analysis, collaborator samples were shipped as frozen whole blood, as isolated PBMCs, or as DNA extracted from either sample type. TCRbeta CDR3 regions were amplified from genomic DNA by means of the immunoSEQ Assay, a bias-controlled multiplex PCR. The paper's processing steps were these. Nucleated cell counts per sample were estimated from amplification of reference gene primers within the assay. Sequence reads were collapsed and filtered to measure the absolute abundance of every unique TCRbeta CDR3 rearrangement. For each sample, productive Simpson clonality was calculated as the square root of Simpson's diversity index over productive rearrangements. The source is immuneACCESS, and TCRdb retained only in-frame sequences with V and J called. Part of the clones is not carried over; for the studies checked, unresolved V genes explain less than half of this, and the remainder is unexplained. The V and J calls and clone size are taken from that table; D and trimming were inferred from the DNA. For this sample there are 50,000 to 70,000 clones; 80% to 95% appear just once. In total, the top ten clones hold 2% to 2.5% of the sample.

Counted from cysteine to phenylalanine, this CDR3 has 17 amino acids. The only DNA kept is the CDR3, 51 bases in frame from the first base. V is trimmed back by 0 bases and J by 4 bases, and the junction contains 7 bases that no gene match accounts for. Sequences LGHNA (CDR1) and YSLEER (CDR2) are obtained from the germline V gene. The entry originates in a study of blood T cell repertoires in COVID-19 (dated by TCRdb to 2020 to 2022). With regard to the full study: Collaborator samples came from the United States, Italy and Spain and covered acute and convalescent phases of COVID-19. The material from the prospective study consisted of cDNA or gDNA derived from T cells, B-cell-depleted T cells, or PBMCs. Subjects who had been exposed to COVID-19, were actively infected with it, or had recovered from it provided the deeply sampled blood TCRbeta repertoires that made up the dataset. A freely available public database, intended as a resource for researchers studying the immune response to SARS-CoV-2, is where the repertoires were released. Samples were obtained from the ongoing ImmuneRACE study (first 160 participants) and from 1,000 to 1,500 subjects provided by 6 global collaborators. The sample metadata nearly always contained a de-identified subject ID, COVID-19 status, age in years and sex. Where available, HLA class I and class II types were taken from metadata supplied by the sample provider and were not determined by assay-based typing.

Results and caveats for the whole study, not just this receptor: Clinical and demographic metadata were provided uncurated, with the amount varying by source and participant.

This clonotype was obtained from a man aged 60-69 years with acute or convalescent COVID-19. The chain was built from TRBV4-3 and TRBJ2-3, with TRBD1 matching 10 junction bases. The specimen sequenced was peripheral blood. Here is the DNA: TGCGCCAGCAGCCAAGAGAGTCGACAGGGGGCATCAGATACGCAGTATTTT. Its translation is CASSQESRQGASDTQYF.